This T cell receptor (beta chain) appears in the sequencing data of a study of CD8 T cells in Susac syndrome. RNA was extracted with the RNeasy kit, and a quantity of 0.5 to 1 ug was reverse transcribed using random hexamers. The method of amplification for TCR beta CDR3 was immunoSEQ multiplex PCR, covering 54 Vbeta and 13 Jbeta. In TCRdb, the immunoSEQ multiplex PCR reads were re-called with MiXCR into one record per CDR3 protein. Of 300,000 to 350,000 distinct CDR3 sequences listed, under 95% are singletons. It was treatment-naive patients with stable or active relapsing-remitting disease who made up the multiple sclerosis controls. The CD8+ and CD4+ T cells were negatively isolated, with the TEMRA cells enriched by FACS. To note about this clonotype: The target antigen is unknown.

Study-wide results and limits: The TCR sequencing and HLA analysis in the study involved a relatively small number of individuals, as the study acknowledged.

CDR3 size: 12 residues. V dropped 4 bases and J dropped 4; count of bases not matched to a gene: 0. Germline V gene sequence: CDR1 SQVTM, CDR2 ANQGSEA. The clonotype was recovered from a human donor with multiple sclerosis. The chain carries TRBV29-1 and TRBJ1-2, with 10 bases identical to TRBD1. Sequenced input: CD4+ T cells from PBMCs. As DNA, the CDR3 is TGCAGCGTTGGGGACAGGGGCTATGGCTACACCTTC. Translated, it gives CSVGDRGYGYTF.